The clone carrying this TCR beta chain showed up just once. The antigen remains unidentified. The entry originates in a study of post-analysis software for immune sequencing data. About the study: The patients showed relapsing-remitting, secondary progressive and progressive-relapsing multiple sclerosis courses. Overall study results and limits: The five TRBV segments detected at higher frequency in patients than in controls included TRBV5-6, TRBV5-1 and TRBV20-1. The normalized Chao1 diversity of multiple sclerosis patients was significantly lower than that of controls.

Germline lookup yields CDR1 SGHRS and CDR2 YFSETQ. V was pared by 4 bases and J by 8 bases, with 22 bases between. There are 16 residues in the CDR3. Incorporated into the TCR beta cDNA libraries were unique molecular identifiers, which served to reduce PCR and sequencing biases. One entry per CDR3 protein results from TCRdb running MiXCR on the PCR reads. The repertoire holds approximately 250,000 distinct CDR3 sequences, less than 40% seen once, with under 5.5% in the top ten. This TCR derives from a girl aged 10-17 years with multiple sclerosis. The sequenced sample consisted of blood. The chain combines TRBV5-1 with TRBJ2-4; tentative D call: TRBD1 (5 bases). CDR3 protein: CASSDKDISARDIQYF. The CDR3 nucleotides read TGCGCCAGCAGCGACAAGGACATCTCAGCCAGAGACATTCAGTACTTC. The whole variable domain, filled in from reference TRBV5-1 and TRBJ2-4, reads KAGVTQTPRYLIKTRGQQVTLSCSPISGHRSVSWYQQTPGQGLQFLFEYFSETQRNKGNFPGRFSGRQFSNSRSEMNVSTLELGDSALYLCASSDKDISARDIQYFGAGTRLSVL.